What follows describes a single T cell receptor beta chain. Its antigen is still unknown. This specimen includes other DNA sequences encoding the same CDR3. Deep level was the assay's run setting. The protocol was immunoSEQ multiplex PCR, while the TCRdb copy is restricted to in-frame clones and leaves out a portion. The profile shows hundreds of thousands of clones, 96% of them singletons. The record originates from a study of shared clonotypes between healthy human individuals. Study outcomes and limitations: Among donors, sharing of clonotypes was expected to be affected by sequencing depth. Larger estimated richness was generally seen in naive subsets than in memory subsets. Sampling was confined to blood; repertoires within tissues likely differ.

With 0 bases removed from V and 7 bases from J, the gap between germline ends came to 4 bases. Germline V gives CDR1 SEHNR, CDR2 FQNEAQ (reference sequence). This CDR3 spans 11 amino acids. Naive-designated CD8 cells lacked CD45RO, were positively enriched for CCR7, and omitted terminally differentiated effector memory CD45RA+ cells. This TCR derives from a man aged 25-45 years in good health. Sequenced material: naive CD8+ T cells sorted from blood. The chain links TRBV7-9 to TRBJ2-7; D gene ambiguous. CDR3 region: CASSLAGEQYF. CDR3 DNA: TGTGCCAGCAGCTTAGCGGGGGAGCAGTACTTC.